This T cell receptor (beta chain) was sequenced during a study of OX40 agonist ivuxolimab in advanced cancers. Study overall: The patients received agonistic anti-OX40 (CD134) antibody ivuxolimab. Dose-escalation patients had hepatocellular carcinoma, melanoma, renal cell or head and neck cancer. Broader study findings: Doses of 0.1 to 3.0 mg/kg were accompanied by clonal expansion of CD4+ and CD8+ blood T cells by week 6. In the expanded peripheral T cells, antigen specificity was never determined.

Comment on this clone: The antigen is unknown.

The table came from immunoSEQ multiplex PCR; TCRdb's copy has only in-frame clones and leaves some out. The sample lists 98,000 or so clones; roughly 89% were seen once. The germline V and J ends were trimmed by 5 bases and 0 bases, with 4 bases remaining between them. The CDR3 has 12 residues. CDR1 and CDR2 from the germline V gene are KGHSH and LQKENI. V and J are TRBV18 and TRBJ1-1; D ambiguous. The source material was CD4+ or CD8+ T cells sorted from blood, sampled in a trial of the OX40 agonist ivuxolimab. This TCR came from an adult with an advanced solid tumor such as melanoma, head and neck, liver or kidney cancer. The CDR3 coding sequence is TGTGCCAGCTCAAAGTTGAACACTGAAGCTTTCTTT. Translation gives CASSKLNTEAFF. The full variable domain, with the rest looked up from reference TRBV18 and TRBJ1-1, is NAGVMQNPRHLVRRRGQEARLRCSPMKGHSHVYWYRQLPEEGLKFMVYLQKENIIDESGMPKERFSAEFPKEGPSILRIQQVVRGDSAAYFCASSKLNTEAFFGQGTRLTVV.